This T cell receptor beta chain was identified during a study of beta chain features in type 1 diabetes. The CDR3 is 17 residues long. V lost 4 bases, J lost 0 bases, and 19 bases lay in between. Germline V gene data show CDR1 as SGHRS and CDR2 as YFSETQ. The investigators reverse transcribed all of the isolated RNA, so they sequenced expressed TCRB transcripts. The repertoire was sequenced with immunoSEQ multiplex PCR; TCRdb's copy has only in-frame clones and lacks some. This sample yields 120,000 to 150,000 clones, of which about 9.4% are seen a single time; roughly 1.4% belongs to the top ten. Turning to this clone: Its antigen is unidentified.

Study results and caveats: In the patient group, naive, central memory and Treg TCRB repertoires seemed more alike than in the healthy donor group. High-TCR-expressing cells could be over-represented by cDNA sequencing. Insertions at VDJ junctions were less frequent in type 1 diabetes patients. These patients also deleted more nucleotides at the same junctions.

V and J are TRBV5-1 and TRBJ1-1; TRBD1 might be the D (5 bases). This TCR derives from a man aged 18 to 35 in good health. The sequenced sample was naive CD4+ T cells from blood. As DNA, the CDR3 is TGCGCCAGCAGCAACCTCGAAGGGGCAGGGATGAACACTGAAGCTTTCTTT. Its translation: CASSNLEGAGMNTEAFF.